Listed below are T cell receptor beta chains from one sample, sequenced in a study of shared clonotypes between healthy human individuals. Assay used: immunoSEQ multiplex PCR; TCRdb lists only in-frame clones, some missing. Altogether 2,500,000 or so clones are present, roughly 92% being singletons, with the ten largest covering around 0.14%. Sequenced material: naive CD4+ T cells sorted from blood. The source of these receptors is a man younger than 35 in good health. Both conserved end residues are part of each CDR3. A D gene is named only where the DNA matches it firmly. Clone size appears in some rows only: once, few, many, or a class for an expanded clone.

D gene	clone size	CDR3 length	V gene	J gene	CDR3 DNA	CDR3 protein
TRBD2	NA	16	TRBV5-1	TRBJ2-3	TGCGCCAGCAGCTTTCTACCGGATAGCGGGGGGGATACGCAGTATTTT	CASSFLPDSGGDTQYF
NA	NA	16	TRBV5-1	TRBJ2-7	TGCGCCAGCAGCTTGCCAGGTAGGGGGACTACCAACGAGCAGTACTTC	CASSLPGRGTTNEQYF
NA	NA	17	TRBV10-3	TRBJ1-5	TGTGCCATCAGTAAGGGGGGGGGAGACTTTAGCAATCAGCCCCAGCATTTT	CAISKGGGDFSNQPQHF
NA	NA	14	TRBV5-5	TRBJ2-2	TGTGCCAGCAGCGGACCGGGACTCCAAAGCGAGCTGTTTTTT	CASSGPGLQSELFF
TRBD1	NA	12	TRBV5-4	TRBJ1-1	TGTGCCAGCAGCCCGACAGGGATTGGGGCTTTCTTT	CASSPTGIGAFF
TRBD2	NA	13	TRBV25-1	TRBJ2-5	TGTGCCAGCAGCCCTACGGGGGGGAAGACCCAGTACTTC	CASSPTGGKTQYF
NA	once	15	TRBV5-1	TRBJ2-1	TGCGCCAGCAGCTTTGAGTACAGATCCTACAATGAGCAGTTCTTC	CASSFEYRSYNEQFF
TRBD1	NA	15	TRBV15	TRBJ1-4	TGTGCCACCAGCAGAGATGGAGGGGGCTTCGAAAAACTGTTTTTT	CATSRDGGGFEKLFF
NA	NA	14	TRBV9	TRBJ2-1	TGTGCCAGCAGCGAACTAGCCCTCTACAATGAGCAGTTCTTC	CASSELALYNEQFF
TRBD1	NA	14	TRBV18	TRBJ2-7	TGTGCCAGCCACCGGGGGACAGGGTCACTCGAGCAGTACTTC	CASHRGTGSLEQYF
TRBD1	NA	15	TRBV5-6	TRBJ1-6	TGTGCCAGCAGATGGGGGACAGGGGTAAATTCACCCCTCCACTTT	CASRWGTGVNSPLHF
NA	NA	15	TRBV6-1	TRBJ1-6	TGTGCCAGCAGCTCAGCGAGCTCCTATAATTCACCCCTCCACTTT	CASSSASSYNSPLHF
TRBD1	NA	14	TRBV2	TRBJ1-5	TGTGCCAGCAGTGCAGGGGGACGGGGTCAGCCCCAGCATTTT	CASSAGGRGQPQHF
NA	NA	13	TRBV5-1	TRBJ2-7	TGCGCCAGCAGCCTACCGGGGGTATACGAGCAGTACTTC	CASSLPGVYEQYF
TRBD2	NA	14	TRBV6-6	TRBJ2-7	TGTGCCAGCAGTTCCCGACTAGCGGGGTACGAGCAGTACTTC	CASSSRLAGYEQYF
NA	NA	12	TRBV29-1	TRBJ1-1	TGCAGCGTTGATGCTCAGGCCCTTGAGACTTTCTTT	CSVDAQALETFF
NA	NA	14	TRBV9	TRBJ1-2	TGTGCCAGCAGCTCGACGACACTGGGCTATGGCTACACCTTC	CASSSTTLGYGYTF
NA	NA	14	TRBV28	TRBJ1-2	TGTGCCAGCAGTTCCCACCCGTTAGCGGGCGGCTACACCTTC	CASSSHPLAGGYTF
NA	NA	15	TRBV6-6	TRBJ2-2	TGTGCCAGCAGTAAACAGGAGACGAACACCGGGGAGCTGTTTTTT	CASSKQETNTGELFF
NA	NA	15	TRBV7-2	TRBJ2-5	TGTGCCAGCAGCTTAGCAGGGCGGGCTGAGGAGACCCAGTACTTC	CASSLAGRAEETQYF
NA	few	13	TRBV30	TRBJ1-1	TGTGCCTGGACTCCATCCAGCGGGACTGAAGCTTTCTTT	CAWTPSSGTEAFF
NA	NA	15	TRBV5-4	TRBJ2-1	TGTGCCAGCAGCAGACAGCAGAGCTCCTACAATGAGCAGTTCTTC	CASSRQQSSYNEQFF
TRBD1	once	14	TRBV6-1	TRBJ1-4	TGTGCCAGCAGTCGGACAGGGACGAATGAAAAACTGTTTTTT	CASSRTGTNEKLFF
TRBD1	NA	15	TRBV7-6	TRBJ1-2	TGTGCCAGCAGCCCCACTCGACAGGGAAGGGATGGCTACACCTTC	CASSPTRQGRDGYTF
TRBD2	NA	15	TRBV5-1	TRBJ2-1	TGCGCCAGCAGCTTGGCGGCTAGCGGGACGTCTGAGCAGTTCTTC	CASSLAASGTSEQFF
TRBD1	few	14	TRBV19	TRBJ2-7	TGTGCCAGTAGTATCCCGGGACAGGGCTACGAGCAGTACTTC	CASSIPGQGYEQYF
NA	once	13	TRBV30	TRBJ2-7	TGTGCCTGGAGTGGAGGATTCTCCTACGAGCAGTACTTC	CAWSGGFSYEQYF
NA	NA	11	TRBV6-1	TRBJ1-1	TGTGCCAGCAACGGTGGCACTGAAGCTTTCTTT	CASNGGTEAFF
TRBD1	NA	14	TRBV27	TRBJ2-1	TGTGCCAGCAGTTATGGACAGGGATACAATGAGCAGTTCTTC	CASSYGQGYNEQFF
TRBD1	once	16	TRBV7-6	TRBJ2-5	TGTGCCAGCAGCTTTTCCCGACAGGGGGCGTACGAGACCCAGTACTTC	CASSFSRQGAYETQYF
TRBD2	NA	15	TRBV18	TRBJ2-1	TGTGCCAGCTCACCACTAGCGGGAGCCCACAATGAGCAGTTCTTC	CASSPLAGAHNEQFF
TRBD1	NA	15	TRBV5-6	TRBJ1-5	TGTGCCAGCAGCTTCACAGGGGGCATGGATCAGCCCCAGCATTTT	CASSFTGGMDQPQHF
TRBD1	NA	14	TRBV7-2	TRBJ1-2	TGTGCCAGCAGCATCGGGACAGGCAATTGGGGCTACACCTTC	CASSIGTGNWGYTF
NA	NA	11	TRBV19	TRBJ2-7	TGTGCCACCGCGGCCGGAACAGTGTCGTACTTC	CATAAGTVSYF
NA	NA	16	TRBV11-2	TRBJ2-3	TGTGCCAGCAGCTTAGGAGCCAAAGGGAGCACAGATACGCAGTATTTT	CASSLGAKGSTDTQYF
TRBD1	NA	16	TRBV7-9	TRBJ2-5	TGTGCCAGCAGCTTAGGGACAGGGTTATCACAAGAGACCCAGTACTTC	CASSLGTGLSQETQYF
TRBD1	NA	15	TRBV18	TRBJ2-3	TGTGCCAGCTCTCCCCGACAGGGTAAAACAGATACGCAGTATTTT	CASSPRQGKTDTQYF
TRBD1	NA	16	TRBV9	TRBJ2-2	TGTGCCAGCAGCGTAGGCAAGGGGGCAGTGACCGGGGAGCTGTTTTTT	CASSVGKGAVTGELFF
TRBD1	NA	15	TRBV6-5	TRBJ2-7	TGTGCCAGCAGTTCATCCGGGACAGGGGCGCACGAGCAGTACTTC	CASSSSGTGAHEQYF
NA	NA	14	TRBV9	TRBJ2-1	TGTGCCAGCAGCCCCCCGGCCCTTCACAATGAGCAGTTCTTC	CASSPPALHNEQFF
TRBD2	once	16	TRBV6-6	TRBJ2-7	TGTGCCAGCAGTTTCCTACTAGCGGGGGACCCCTACGAGCAGTACTTC	CASSFLLAGDPYEQYF
TRBD2	NA	19	TRBV4-1	TRBJ2-7	TGCGCCAGCAGCCTTCGACAGAATCCTCCTAGCGGGGTCTCCTACGAGCAGTACTTC	CASSLRQNPPSGVSYEQYF
NA	NA	14	TRBV6-6	TRBJ1-5	TGTGCCAGCAGTTACTCCATGGGGGGTCAGCCCCAGCATTTT	CASSYSMGGQPQHF
NA	once	15	TRBV19	TRBJ2-2	TGTGCCAGTAGTATAGATGTGGGGGGCACCGGGGAGCTGTTTTTT	CASSIDVGGTGELFF
NA	NA	14	TRBV21-1	TRBJ2-3	TGTGCCAGCAGCAAAGGGGAGGAGACAGATACGCAGTATTTT	CASSKGEETDTQYF
TRBD1	NA	14	TRBV5-6	TRBJ1-5	TGTGCCAGCAGCAAAGGGGACAGCTCACGGCCCCAGCATTTT	CASSKGDSSRPQHF
NA	NA	17	TRBV4-3	TRBJ2-1	TGCGCCAGCAGCCAAGAAAGGGCCCCTAACTCCTACAATGAGCAGTTCTTC	CASSQERAPNSYNEQFF
NA	NA	15	TRBV4-3	TRBJ2-2	TGCGCCAGCAGCCAAGGCGGGATGGGCACCGGGGAGCTGTTTTTT	CASSQGGMGTGELFF
NA	NA	13	TRBV28	TRBJ1-2	TGTGCCAGCAGCTTACAGGTGGACTATGGCTACACCTTC	CASSLQVDYGYTF
NA	NA	15	TRBV6-4	TRBJ2-3	TGTGCCAGCAGTGACCGTGCGGGTAGCACAGATACGCAGTATTTT	CASSDRAGSTDTQYF
NA	NA	16	TRBV5-1	TRBJ2-4	TGCGCCAGCAGCTTGGGGATCGGGGGAGACAAAAACATTCAGTACTTC	CASSLGIGGDKNIQYF
NA	NA	15	TRBV5-4	TRBJ2-1	TGTGCCAGCAGCTTGAGAGGGGAGCCTGGGAATGAGCAGTTCTTC	CASSLRGEPGNEQFF
NA	NA	15	TRBV6-5	TRBJ2-1	TGTGCCAGCAGTTACTCGATACTCATGACCAATGAGCAGTTCTTC	CASSYSILMTNEQFF
TRBD1	NA	14	TRBV9	TRBJ2-7	TGTGCCAGCAGTAGAGGGGGCGCGTCCTACGAGCAGTACTTC	CASSRGGASYEQYF
TRBD1	NA	19	TRBV5-1	TRBJ2-5	TGCGCCAGCAGCCGGGGGACAGGGGGTAGTAGCGGGACCTCAGAGACCCAGTACTTC	CASSRGTGGSSGTSETQYF